The 27 T cell receptor beta chains below all came from one sample that was sequenced in a study of T cell changes during pregnancy in multiple sclerosis. Produced via immunoSEQ multiplex PCR; TCRdb's table is partial and in-frame only. The repertoire consists of just under 45,000 clones, with about 96% occurring once and the leading ten covering roughly 1%. This material consisted of peripheral blood, taken in the second trimester of pregnancy. These receptors were taken from a female donor with multiple sclerosis, enrolled in a pregnancy study.

The chain links TRBV13 to TRBJ2-5; 13 bases fit TRBD2. V gave up 6 bases and J gave up 5 bases; unmatched junction bases: 6. Germline CDR1 and CDR2: PRHDT and FYEKMQ (reference sequence). The CDR3 sequence is 15 residues long. DNA for the CDR3: TGTGCCAGCAGGCCGACTAGCGGGGGGCGGGAGACCCAGTACTTC. Its translation is CASRPTSGGRETQYF.

This clone was counted a single time. The V call is TRBV11-2, the J call TRBJ2-3; D unresolved. This CDR3 region has 16 residues. The ends were cut back, 5 bases at V and 3 bases at J, with 18 bases in the middle. Germline V CDR1 and CDR2: SGHAT, FQNNGV. Here the CDR3 reads CASSPAFRLDTDTQYF. As DNA, the CDR3 is TGTGCCAGCAGCCCAGCCTTTAGACTGGATACAGATACGCAGTATTTT. The variable domain in full, with the rest retrieved from reference TRBV11-2 and TRBJ2-3, is EAGVAQSPRYKIIEKRQSVAFWCNPISGHATLYWYQQILGQGPKLLIQFQNNGVVDDSQLPKDRFSAERLKGVDSTLKIQPAKLEDSAVYLCASSPAFRLDTDTQYFGPGTRLTVL.

The chain is built from TRBV4-2 and TRBJ2-1, with TRBD2 matching 9 bases. Germline V gives CDR1 LGHNA, CDR2 YNFKEQ. After removal of 0 bases from V and 5 bases from J, the junction contained 8 bases not matched to a gene. The CDR3 spans 17 residues. CDR3 sequence reads: CASSQEYRLAGNNEQFF. The CDR3 nucleotides read TGTGCCAGCAGCCAAGAGTATCGGCTAGCGGGAAACAATGAGCAGTTCTTC.

The CDR3 sequence: CAILDRSYGYTF. Written as DNA, the CDR3 is TGTGCCATCCTTGACAGGAGCTATGGCTACACCTTC. The gene calls are TRBV10-3 and TRBJ1-2; tentative D call: TRBD1 (6 bases). The CDR3 consists of 12 residues. Germline values: CDR1 ENHRY, CDR2 SYGVKD. Between the trimmed V and J ends, which lost 8 bases and 4 bases, there was a span of 11 bases.

This chain connects TRBV7-2 to TRBJ2-5; 16 nucleotides agree with TRBD2. The CDR3 spans 16 residues. V dropped 5 bases and J dropped 4; count of bases not matched to a gene: 4. Germline loops: CDR1 SGHTA, CDR2 FQGNSA. As DNA, the CDR3 is TGTGCCAGCAGCATGGGACTAGCGGGGGGGCGAGAGACCCAGTACTTC. Its translation: CASSMGLAGGRETQYF.

The chain has TRBV28 and TRBJ1-1; 9 bases are a match to TRBD1. The junction had 9 bases not matched to a gene; V was cut back by 8 bases and J by 8 bases. The CDR3 runs 13 residues. Looked up from germline, CDR1 is MDHEN and CDR2 is SYDVKM. In nucleotides, the CDR3 is TGTGCCAGCGTTGGGGACAGGGCTTACGAAGCTTTCTTT. Translation gives CASVGDRAYEAFF.

The chain combines TRBV14 with TRBJ2-5, with 12 bases fitting TRBD1. The CDR3 has 15 amino acids. Germline CDR1 reads SGHDN; CDR2 reads FVKESK. V trimming: 4 bases; J trimming: 4 bases; junction bases outside the gene matches: 4. CDR3 amino acids: CASSRDRGRRETQYF. CDR3 nucleotides: TGTGCCAGCAGCCGGGACAGGGGGCGCAGAGAGACCCAGTACTTC.

The rearrangement joins TRBV27 to TRBJ1-1, with 10 bases identical to TRBD1. V lost 6 bases and J lost 7; bases outside the gene matches: 5. CDR1 is MNHEY, CDR2 SMNVEV, per germline (reference sequence). The CDR3 totals 13 residues. The CDR3 loop is CASRIRDRGEAFF. DNA of the CDR3: TGTGCCAGCAGAATCCGGGACAGGGGTGAAGCTTTCTTT.

The chain carries TRBV28 and TRBJ2-7; TRBD2 is a possible D gene (6 bases). Germline values: CDR1 MDHEN, CDR2 SYDVKM. This CDR3 spans 12 amino acids. V shed 5 bases and J shed 4 bases, with 9 bases lying between them. CDR3 nucleotide sequence: TGTGCCAGCAGTCCAGGGAGGTACGAGCAGTACTTC. Protein product: CASSPGRYEQYF.

The chain carries TRBV28 and TRBJ2-3; D unclear. Per germline, CDR1 MDHEN and CDR2 SYDVKM. The CDR3 contains 14 residues. Trimming left V 8 bases short and J 2 bases short, with 14 bases between. CDR3 residues: CASAPDISTDTQYF. The CDR3 bases are TGTGCCAGCGCTCCCGACATTTCCACAGATACGCAGTATTTT.

The rearrangement uses TRBV2 and TRBJ1-1; no firm D call. CDR1 is SNHLY and CDR2 is FYNNEI in the germline V gene. This CDR3 is built from 12 residues. V lost 6 bases to trimming and J lost 8 bases, with 13 bases between them. CDR3 amino acids: CASRDDNAEAFF. The CDR3 nucleotides read TGTGCCAGCAGAGACGACAACGCGGAAGCTTTCTTT.

The rearrangement links TRBV6-1 to TRBJ1-2, with a possible D match to TRBD1 (6 bases). Looked up from germline, CDR1 is MNHNS and CDR2 is SASEGT. Trimming took 6 bases from V and 4 from J, leaving 9 bases between them. CDR3 length equals 12 residues. This CDR3 reads CASRGAVYGYTF. In nucleotides, the CDR3 is TGTGCCAGCAGGGGGGCGGTCTATGGCTACACCTTC.

The chain employs TRBV7-3 and TRBJ1-2; TRBD1 might be the D (6 bases). CDR3 size: 12 residues. V lost 5 bases and J 8 bases, leaving 12 bases between the germline ends. The germline CDR1 and CDR2 sequences are SGHTA and FQGTGA. The CDR3 sequence: CASSPPGEGYTF. In DNA, the CDR3 is TGTGCCAGCAGCCCCCCAGGGGAGGGCTACACCTTC. The variable domain in full, completed from reference TRBV7-3 and TRBJ1-2, reads GAGVSQTPSNKVTEKGKYVELRCDPISGHTALYWYRQSLGQGPEFLIYFQGTGAADDSGLPNDRFFAVRPEGSVSTLKIQRTERGDSAVYLCASSPPGEGYTFGSGTRLTVV.

The V call is TRBV7-3, the J call TRBJ2-3, with a tentative D call TRBD1 (6 bases). The CDR3 consists of 13 residues. V was pared by 10 bases and J by 2 bases, with 13 bases between. Germline CDR1 SGHTA, CDR2 FQGTGA. Here the CDR3 DNA reads TGTGCCACCTCAGGACAGATCACAGATACGCAGTATTTT. This gives the protein CATSGQITDTQYF.

V and J are TRBV2 and TRBJ2-2; 10 positions agree with TRBD1. V shed 2 bases and J 3 bases; nucleotides not matched to a gene: 6. The CDR3 runs 17 residues. Per the germline V gene, CDR1 is SNHLY and CDR2 is FYNNEI. This CDR3 reads CASSEPVDRGHTGELFF. For the CDR3, the DNA is TGTGCCAGCAGTGAACCCGTCGACAGGGGGCACACCGGGGAGCTGTTTTTT.

The rearrangement links TRBV7-9 to TRBJ1-3; tentative D call: TRBD1 (6 bases). CDR1 and CDR2 from the germline V gene are SEHNR and FQNEAQ (reference sequence). The CDR3 sequence is 14 residues long. V was shortened by 3 bases and J by 6 bases, with 12 bases between the two germline ends. CDR3 nucleotide sequence: TGTGCCAGCAGCTTTGCTCAGGGGATAAACACCATATATTTT. It codes for CASSFAQGINTIYF.

The gene calls are TRBV6-6 and TRBJ1-1, with a weak D call TRBD1 (6 bases). Germline V lookup: CDR1 MNHNY, CDR2 SVGAGI (reference sequence). V lost 2 bases, J lost 5 bases, and 12 bases lay in between. The CDR3 is 14 residues long. In DNA form, the CDR3 reads TGTGCCAGCAGTTACAAGAACAGGGTAACTGAAGCTTTCTTT. Translation gives CASSYKNRVTEAFF.

This clone was counted once. V gene TRBV9 combines with J gene TRBJ2-7; 15 bases are a match to TRBD2. There are 18 residues in the CDR3. Germline CDR1 is SGDLS and CDR2 is YYNGEE. Trimming at V came to 0 bases and at J to 12 bases, leaving 16 bases not matched to a gene. The CDR3 loop is CASSVVSSRTSGGEVRYF. The CDR3 DNA follows: TGTGCCAGCAGCGTAGTCTCATCACGGACTAGCGGGGGGGAGGTTCGGTACTTC. The full variable domain, completed using reference TRBV9 and TRBJ2-7, is DSGVTQTPKHLITATGQRVTLRCSPRSGDLSVYWYQQSLDQGLQFLIQYYNGEERAKGNILERFSAQQFPDLHSELNLSSLELGDSALYFCASSVVSSRTSGGEVRYFGPGTRLTVT.

This CDR3 reads CASGRDSGRASEQYF. The CDR3, as DNA: TGTGCCAGCGGAAGGGATAGCGGGAGGGCCTCCGAGCAGTACTTC. The chain uses TRBV6-1 and TRBJ2-7; 11 positions agree with TRBD2. Germline CDR1 and CDR2: MNHNS and SASEGT. CDR3 size: 15 residues. V lost 8 bases, J lost 6 bases, and 12 bases stayed unmatched.

The chain couples TRBV11-1 to TRBJ1-1; TRBD1 matches at 7 bases. The CDR3 has 16 residues. The ends lost 5 bases at V and 1 base at J; junction bases unmatched: 10. Per the germline V gene, CDR1 is SGHAT and CDR2 is FQDESV (reference sequence). The CDR3: CASSPPFNRGNTEAFF. CDR3 nucleotide sequence: TGTGCCAGCAGCCCTCCCTTTAACAGGGGGAACACTGAAGCTTTCTTT.

This chain uses TRBV19 with TRBJ1-2; 10 bases align to TRBD1. The CDR3 sequence is 15 residues long. J gave up 4 bases and V 3 bases, and 5 bases lay outside the gene matches. The germline gives CDR1 LNHDA, CDR2 SQIVND (reference sequence). CDR3 sequence: CASSISRDRGYGYTF. Written as DNA, the CDR3 is TGTGCCAGTAGTATTAGCCGGGACAGGGGCTATGGCTACACCTTC.

The chain's CDR3 is CASSSERQRASYEQYF. CDR3 in DNA: TGTGCCAGCAGTTCCGAGAGGCAGCGGGCCTCCTACGAGCAGTACTTC. The chain is built from TRBV28 and TRBJ2-7; D may be TRBD2 (6 bases). The V gene lost 4 bases and the J gene lost 0 bases, with 16 bases spanning the gap. The CDR3 has 16 amino acids. In germline, CDR1 is MDHEN, CDR2 SYDVKM. Looking up the rest from reference TRBV28 and TRBJ2-7 gives the full variable domain: DVKVTQSSRYLVKRTGEKVFLECVQDMDHENMFWYRQDPGLGLRLIYFSYDVKMKEKGDIPEGYSVSREKKERFSLILESASTNQTSMYLCASSSERQRASYEQYFGPGTRLTVT.

The chain carries TRBV5-1 and TRBJ1-1; 8 nucleotides match TRBD1. Germline values: CDR1 SGHRS, CDR2 YFSETQ. With 0 bases clipped from V and 1 base from J, the junction kept 2 bases outside the gene matches. The CDR3 sequence is 15 residues long. As DNA, the CDR3 is TGCGCCAGCAGCTTGGCCGGGACAGGGAACACTGAAGCTTTCTTT. It yields the protein CASSLAGTGNTEAFF.

This chain connects TRBV4-1 to TRBJ2-7; 14 nucleotides agree with TRBD2. Germline values: CDR1 MGHRA, CDR2 YSYEKL. This CDR3 contains 16 residues. V gave up 1 base and J gave up 5 bases; unmatched junction bases: 4. The DNA for the CDR3 is TGCGCCAGCAGCCAAGCCCTGGGACTAGCGGGAGACGAGCAGTACTTC. Its protein product is CASSQALGLAGDEQYF.

This clone appeared a single time. V gene TRBV11-2 combines with J gene TRBJ1-2; TRBD1 agrees at 8 bases. This CDR3 region has 13 residues. The V gene's germline CDR1 is SGHAT and CDR2 FQNNGV. Trimming at V came to 5 bases and at J to 8 bases, leaving 7 bases not matched to a gene. CDR3 nucleotide sequence: TGTGCCAGCAGCCTGTATGACAGGGGAGGCTACACCTTC. Protein: CASSLYDRGGYTF. The whole variable domain, remainder taken from reference TRBV11-2 and TRBJ1-2, is EAGVAQSPRYKIIEKRQSVAFWCNPISGHATLYWYQQILGQGPKLLIQFQNNGVVDDSQLPKDRFSAERLKGVDSTLKIQPAKLEDSAVYLCASSLYDRGGYTFGSGTRLTVV.

The chain uses TRBV27 and TRBJ2-7; the D gene is possibly TRBD1 (8 bases). V was trimmed by 6 bases and J by 4 bases, leaving 19 bases between them. Germline V gives CDR1 MNHEY, CDR2 SMNVEV (reference sequence). This CDR3 is 15 amino acids long. This chain's CDR3 is CASSPRTGRVYEQYF. The CDR3 coding sequence is TGTGCCAGCAGCCCACGGACAGGGAGGGTTTACGAGCAGTACTTC.

V usage is TRBV7-2 and J usage is TRBJ2-1, with no clear D. V shed 5 bases and J shed 8 bases, with 10 bases lying between them. The CDR3 has 12 amino acids. Germline V gene sequence: CDR1 SGHTA, CDR2 FQGNSA. CDR3 region: CASSPDTYEQFF. CDR3 coding DNA: TGTGCCAGCAGCCCTGACACCTATGAGCAGTTCTTC.